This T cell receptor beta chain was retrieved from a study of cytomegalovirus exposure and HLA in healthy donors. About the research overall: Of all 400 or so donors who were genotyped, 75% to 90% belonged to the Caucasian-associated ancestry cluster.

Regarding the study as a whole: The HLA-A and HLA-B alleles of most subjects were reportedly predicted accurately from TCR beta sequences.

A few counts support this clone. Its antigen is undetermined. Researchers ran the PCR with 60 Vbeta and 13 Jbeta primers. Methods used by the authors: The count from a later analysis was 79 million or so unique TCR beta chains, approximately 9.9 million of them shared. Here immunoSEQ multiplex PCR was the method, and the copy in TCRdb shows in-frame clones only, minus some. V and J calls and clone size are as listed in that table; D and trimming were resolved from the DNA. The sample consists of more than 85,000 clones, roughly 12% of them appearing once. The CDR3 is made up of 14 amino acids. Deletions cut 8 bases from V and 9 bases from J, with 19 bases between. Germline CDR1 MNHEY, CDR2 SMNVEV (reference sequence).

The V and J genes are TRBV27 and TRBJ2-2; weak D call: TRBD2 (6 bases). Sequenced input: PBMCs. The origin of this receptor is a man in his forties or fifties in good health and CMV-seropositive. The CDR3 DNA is TGTGCCAGCGGACCCGGGACTCTTAGTTGGGAGCTGTTTTTT. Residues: CASGPGTLSWELFF.